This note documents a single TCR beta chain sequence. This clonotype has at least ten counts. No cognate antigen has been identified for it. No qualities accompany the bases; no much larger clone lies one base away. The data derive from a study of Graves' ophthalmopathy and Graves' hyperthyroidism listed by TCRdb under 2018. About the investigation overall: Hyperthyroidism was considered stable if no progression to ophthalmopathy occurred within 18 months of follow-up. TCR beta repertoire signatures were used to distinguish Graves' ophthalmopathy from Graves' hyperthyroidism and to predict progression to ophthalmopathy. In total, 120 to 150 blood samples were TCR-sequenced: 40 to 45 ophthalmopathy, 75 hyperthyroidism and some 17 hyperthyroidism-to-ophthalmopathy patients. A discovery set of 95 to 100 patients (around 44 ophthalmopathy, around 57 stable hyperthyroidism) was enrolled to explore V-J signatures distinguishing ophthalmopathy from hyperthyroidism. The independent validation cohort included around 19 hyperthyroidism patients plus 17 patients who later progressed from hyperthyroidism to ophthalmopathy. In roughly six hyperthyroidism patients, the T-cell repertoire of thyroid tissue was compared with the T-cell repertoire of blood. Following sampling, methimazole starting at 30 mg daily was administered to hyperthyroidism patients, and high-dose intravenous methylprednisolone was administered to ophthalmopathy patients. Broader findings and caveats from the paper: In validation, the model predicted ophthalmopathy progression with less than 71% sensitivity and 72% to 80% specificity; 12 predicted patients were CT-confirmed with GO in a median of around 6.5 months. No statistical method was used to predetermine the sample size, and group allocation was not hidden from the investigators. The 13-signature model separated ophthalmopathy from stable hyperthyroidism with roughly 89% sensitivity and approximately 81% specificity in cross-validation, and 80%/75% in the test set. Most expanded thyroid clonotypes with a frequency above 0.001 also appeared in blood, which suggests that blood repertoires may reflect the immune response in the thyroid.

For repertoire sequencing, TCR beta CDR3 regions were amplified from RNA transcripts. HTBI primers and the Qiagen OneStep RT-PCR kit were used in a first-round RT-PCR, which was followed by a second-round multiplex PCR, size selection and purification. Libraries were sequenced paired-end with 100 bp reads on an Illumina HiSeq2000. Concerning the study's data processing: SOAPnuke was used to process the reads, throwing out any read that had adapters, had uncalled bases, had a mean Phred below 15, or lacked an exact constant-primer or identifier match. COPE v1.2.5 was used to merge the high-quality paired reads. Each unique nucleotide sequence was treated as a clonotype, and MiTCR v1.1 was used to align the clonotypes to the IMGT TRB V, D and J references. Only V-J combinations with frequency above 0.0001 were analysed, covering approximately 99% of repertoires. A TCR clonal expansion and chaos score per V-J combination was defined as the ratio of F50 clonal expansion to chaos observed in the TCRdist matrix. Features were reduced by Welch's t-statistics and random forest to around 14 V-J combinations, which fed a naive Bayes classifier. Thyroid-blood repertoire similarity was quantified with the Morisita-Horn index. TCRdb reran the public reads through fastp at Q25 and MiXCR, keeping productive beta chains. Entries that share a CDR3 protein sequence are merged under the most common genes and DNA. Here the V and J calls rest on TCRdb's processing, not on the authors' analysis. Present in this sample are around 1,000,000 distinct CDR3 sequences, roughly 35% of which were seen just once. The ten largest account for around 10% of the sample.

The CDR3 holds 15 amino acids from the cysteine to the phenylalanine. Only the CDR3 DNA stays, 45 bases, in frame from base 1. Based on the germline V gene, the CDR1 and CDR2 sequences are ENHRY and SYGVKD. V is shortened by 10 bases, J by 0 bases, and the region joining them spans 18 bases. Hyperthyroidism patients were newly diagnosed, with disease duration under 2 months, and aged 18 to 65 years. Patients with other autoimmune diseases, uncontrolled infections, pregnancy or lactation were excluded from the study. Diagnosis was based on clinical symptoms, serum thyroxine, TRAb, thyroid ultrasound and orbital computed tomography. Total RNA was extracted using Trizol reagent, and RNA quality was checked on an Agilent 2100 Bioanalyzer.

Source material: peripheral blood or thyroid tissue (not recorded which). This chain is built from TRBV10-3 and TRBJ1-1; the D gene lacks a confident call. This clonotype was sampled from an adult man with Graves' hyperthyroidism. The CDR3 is CATLDGIGMNTEAFF. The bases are TGTGCCACCCTGGACGGAATAGGGATGAACACTGAAGCTTTCTTT.